The 2 T cell receptor beta chains in this list originate from one sample, sequenced in a study of CD8+CD57+ T cells in acquired aplastic anemia. It was patients with CD8+CD57+ cell expansion by flow cytometry who were chosen for sequencing. TCR beta VDJ and CDR3 profiles were obtained from a genomic DNA template. MiXCR, applied by TCRdb to the reads, yields one record per CDR3 protein. The sample has about 190,000 distinct CDR3 sequences, just under 50% seen once. The sample taken for sequencing was sorted CD4+, CD8+, or CD8+CD57+ T cells (not recorded which) from PBMCs. The receptors were sampled from a human donor with aplastic anemia.

The rearrangement uses TRBV2 and TRBJ1-6; 7 bases agree with TRBD1. After removal of 6 bases from V and 6 bases from J, the junction contained 11 bases not matched to a gene. The CDR3 runs to 16 residues. CDR1 is SNHLY, CDR2 FYNNEI, per germline. CDR3 nucleotide sequence: TGTGCCAGCAGCTCCTTAATCACAGGGGCTAATTCACCCCTCCACTTT. Protein: CASSSLITGANSPLHF.

The CDR3, as DNA: TGTGCCACCAGTGAGACGGTCACCTATGGCTACACCTTC. Translating it yields CATSETVTYGYTF. This chain uses TRBV24-1 with TRBJ1-2; D remains unclear. Trimming removed 4 bases from V and 4 bases from J, with 9 bases in between. The CDR3 is 13 residues long. Germline V CDR1 and CDR2: KGHDR, SFDVKD.